These 24 T cell receptor beta chains came from one sample sequenced in a study of T cells after posttransplantation cyclophosphamide. Treatment was busulfan-fludarabine conditioning, a marrow graft, and cyclophosphamide on days +3 and +4. The protocol was immunoSEQ multiplex PCR, while the TCRdb copy is restricted to in-frame clones and leaves out a portion. Observed are roughly 25,000 clones, no singletons, with the top ten taking 1.5% to 2%. The material was PBMCs, obtained after allogeneic stem cell transplant with posttransplant cyclophosphamide. The receptors stem from a young adult male patient who received an allogeneic stem cell transplant from a related donor, was CMV-positive, and had no GVHD. Some T cells may originate from the graft donor.

This clone was recorded at least ten times. The V call is TRBV6-5, the J call TRBJ1-2, with 7 bases aligning to TRBD1. CDR3 length: 12 amino acids. V trimming: 6 bases; J trimming: 4 bases; junction bases outside the gene matches: 2. CDR1 and CDR2 from the germline V gene are MNHEY and SVGAGI. Written as DNA, the CDR3 is TGTGCCAGCAGAGGGACAGTCTATGGCTACACCTTC. This sequence encodes CASRGTVYGYTF.

This clone has a count of ten or more. The chain combines TRBV10-3 with TRBJ1-2, with TRBD1 identical over 8 bases. This CDR3 is 13 amino acids long. J lost 6 bases, V lost 6 bases, and 6 bases had no gene match. Germline V CDR1 and CDR2: ENHRY, SYGVKD. CDR3 DNA sequence: TGTGCCATCAGACCGGGACAGGAAGATGGCTACACCTTC. Translation gives CAIRPGQEDGYTF.

This clone was counted at least ten times. The gene calls are TRBV5-1 and TRBJ2-3; a possible D gene is TRBD1 (5 bases). Germline V CDR1 and CDR2: SGHRS, YFSETQ. V gave up 0 bases and J gave up 0 bases, with 5 bases separating them. The CDR3 length is 14 residues. In DNA, the CDR3 is TGCGCCAGCAGCTTGGGGGGCAGCACAGATACGCAGTATTTT. Translated: CASSLGGSTDTQYF.

Ten or more counts support this clone. The chain joins TRBV5-6 to TRBJ1-5; tentative D call: TRBD1 (6 bases). V gave up 3 bases and J gave up 3 bases, with 19 bases separating them. The CDR3 covers 17 residues. From germline, CDR1 is SGHDT and CDR2 YYEEEE. The CDR3 spells CASSSGGRWTVNQPQHF. DNA of the CDR3: TGTGCCAGCAGCTCGGGTGGTCGTTGGACAGTCAATCAGCCCCAGCATTTT.

This clone was seen ten or more times. The V gene is TRBV5-1, the J gene TRBJ1-1; D remains unclear. V dropped 0 bases and J dropped 0 bases, with 3 bases sitting between them. The CDR3 totals 13 residues. Germline CDR1 reads SGHRS; CDR2 reads YFSETQ. CDR3 region: CASSLAVNTEAFF. CDR3 coding DNA: TGCGCCAGCAGCTTGGCCGTGAACACTGAAGCTTTCTTT. Full variable domain (rest looked up from reference TRBV5-1 and TRBJ1-1): KAGVTQTPRYLIKTRGQQVTLSCSPISGHRSVSWYQQTPGQGLQFLFEYFSETQRNKGNFPGRFSGRQFSNSRSEMNVSTLELGDSALYLCASSLAVNTEAFFGQGTRLTVV.

This clone was observed many times. V and J are TRBV4-1 and TRBJ2-3, with 11 bases identical to TRBD2. This CDR3 has 17 amino acids. The V segment lost 1 base and the J segment 4 bases; nucleotides outside the gene matches: 7. The germline V gene encodes CDR1 MGHRA and CDR2 YSYEKL. This chain's CDR3 is CASSQVVSGGGADTQYF. As DNA, the CDR3 is TGCGCCAGCAGCCAAGTCGTTAGCGGGGGGGGTGCAGATACGCAGTATTTT.

This clone was seen at least ten times. The J gene is TRBJ2-7, the V gene TRBV28; 7 nucleotides align to TRBD1. Germline CDR1 and CDR2: MDHEN and SYDVKM. The V and J ends lost 6 bases and 3 bases, in that order; junction bases with no gene match: 8. The CDR3 length is 14 residues. CDR3 DNA: TGTGCCAGCAGCTGGACAGGCTTGGTCTACGAGCAGTACTTC. Translation gives CASSWTGLVYEQYF.

There are many counts of this clone. This chain joins TRBV5-1 and TRBJ2-7, with 8 nucleotides matching TRBD1. This CDR3 comprises 15 residues. Germline CDR1 reads SGHRS; CDR2 reads YFSETQ. The junction had 4 bases not matched to a gene; V was cut back by 0 bases and J by 2 bases. As DNA, the CDR3 is TGCGCCAGCAGCTTGGACGGGACAGGCGCCTACGAGCAGTACTTC. Its translation: CASSLDGTGAYEQYF.

This clone was observed at least ten times. The genes are TRBV29-1 and TRBJ2-3; TRBD1 matches 8 bases. This CDR3 has 12 residues. Germline CDR1 is SQVTM and CDR2 is ANQGSEA. V was clipped by 7 bases and J by 5 bases; unmatched bases: 5. CDR3 sequence reads: CSGTGGEDTQYF. The CDR3 nucleotides are TGCAGCGGAACAGGGGGAGAAGATACGCAGTATTTT.

This chain uses TRBV5-5 with TRBJ2-5; D ambiguous. Near its end, the DNA agrees better with TRBJ2-7, so the J call may be wrong. The CDR3 runs to 10 residues. CDR1 is SGHKS and CDR2 is YYEKEE in the germline V gene (reference sequence). CDR3 nucleotide sequence: TGTGCCAGCATTCGCCCCGAGCAGTACTTC. It encodes CASIRPEQYF.

This clone was observed a handful of times. J is TRBJ2-7 and V is TRBV21-1; the DNA was not used to check the table's D call, TRBD2. TRBV21-1 is recorded as a pseudogene. This CDR3 has 14 amino acids. In nucleotides, the CDR3 is TGTGCCAGCATCATCCTAGCAAAAGCCTACGAGCAGTACTTC. Residues: CASIILAKAYEQYF.

This clone was recorded many times. The chain carries TRBV4-3 and TRBJ2-2; tentatively, D is TRBD2 (6 bases). The CDR3 length is 17 residues. The V end was cut by 4 bases, the J end by 0 bases, with 15 bases between. Per the germline V gene, CDR1 is LGHNA and CDR2 is YSLEER. This chain's CDR3 is CASSPEVSGSNTGELFF. CDR3 DNA: TGCGCCAGCAGCCCGGAGGTGAGCGGGTCGAACACCGGGGAGCTGTTTTTT.

This clone showed up many times. The chain has TRBV2 and TRBJ2-7; maybe TRBD1 (6 bases). The V and J ends lost 6 bases and 4 bases respectively, with 10 bases between them. There are 12 residues in the CDR3. Germline CDR1 and CDR2: SNHLY and FYNNEI. CDR3 nucleotides: TGTGCCAGCAGCGAACAGGGTTACGAGCAGTACTTC. It codes for CASSEQGYEQYF.

This clone was found many times. The genes are TRBV27 and TRBJ2-1; 10 bases align to TRBD1. The CDR3 sequence is 15 residues long. Germline loops: CDR1 MNHEY, CDR2 SMNVEV (reference sequence). Germline trimming cut 6 bases from V and 3 bases from J; bases unmatched to any gene: 5. CDR3 protein: CASSPRDRGYNEQFF. Here the CDR3 DNA reads TGTGCCAGCAGCCCCCGGGACAGGGGCTACAATGAGCAGTTCTTC.

This clone was seen ten or more times. The J gene is TRBJ1-1, the V gene TRBV5-1, with 12 nucleotides matching TRBD1. Per the germline V gene, CDR1 is SGHRS and CDR2 is YFSETQ. V lost 2 bases, J lost 4 bases, and 9 bases stayed unmatched. The CDR3 runs 17 residues. The CDR3 spells CASSFIGTGGRSTEAFF. The CDR3 DNA is TGCGCCAGCAGCTTTATCGGGACAGGGGGCCGTAGCACTGAAGCTTTCTTT.

This clone was recorded at least ten times. This chain links TRBV11-3 with TRBJ2-7, with TRBD1 identical over 9 bases. Germline V lookup: CDR1 SGHNT, CDR2 YENEEA. V shed 3 bases and J 7 bases; nucleotides not matched to a gene: 7. The length of the CDR3 is 14 residues. The CDR3, as DNA: TGTGCCAGCAGCTTGGGGGACAGGGTGATGGAGCAGTACTTC. It encodes CASSLGDRVMEQYF.

At least ten counts were recorded for this clone. This chain uses TRBV19 with TRBJ2-4; the D is unclear. CDR1 is LNHDA and CDR2 is SQIVND in the germline V gene (reference sequence). This CDR3 is 14 amino acids long. Trimming removed 7 bases at V and 0 bases at J, with 10 bases between. In nucleotides, the CDR3 is TGTGCCAGTAACCAGGCTCTAGCCAAAAACATTCAGTACTTC. Protein sequence: CASNQALAKNIQYF.

This clone was detected many times. The chain carries TRBV9 and TRBJ2-5; D possibly corresponds to TRBD2 (6 bases). This CDR3 has 15 amino acids. V lost 0 bases and J lost 5, with 14 bases in between. The germline CDR1 and CDR2 sequences are SGDLS and YYNGEE. CDR3 DNA: TGTGCCAGCAGCGTAGGTCCTGCGGGAACGGAGACCCAGTACTTC. Protein: CASSVGPAGTETQYF.

This clone was seen repeatedly, ten times or more. This chain connects TRBV6-1 to TRBJ1-6; no firm D call. Deletions cut 0 bases from V and 10 bases from J, with 10 bases between. The CDR3 spans 14 residues. The germline V gene encodes CDR1 MNHNS and CDR2 SASEGT. DNA of the CDR3: TGTGCCAGCAGTGAAGCGCTCAGTCACTCACCCCTCCACTTT. This encodes CASSEALSHSPLHF.

This clone was observed many times. The CDR3 coding sequence is TGTGCCAGCAGCTTGGCGGGAGGGGGGTTGAGGTACTTC. Its protein product is CASSLAGGGLRYF. The V gene is TRBV5-6, the J gene TRBJ2-4; TRBD2 matches 8 bases. This CDR3 comprises 13 residues. Per germline, CDR1 SGHDT and CDR2 YYEEEE. V shed 0 bases, J shed 15 bases, and the junction held 8 bases outside the gene matches. Based on the CDR3 plus reference TRBV5-6 and TRBJ2-4, the full variable domain is DAGVTQSPTHLIKTRGQQVTLRCSPKSGHDTVSWYQQALGQGPQFIFQYYEEEERQRGNFPDRFSGHQFPNYSSELNVNALLLGDSALYLCASSLAGGGLRYFGAGTRLSVL.

This clone was detected ten times or more. This chain's CDR3 is CASSIIGDSSYEQYF. The CDR3, as DNA: TGTGCCAGCAGCATCATAGGGGACAGCTCCTACGAGCAGTACTTC. The chain carries TRBV7-6 and TRBJ2-7; 7 bases agree with TRBD1. The germline V gene encodes CDR1 SGHVS and CDR2 FNYEAQ. V was clipped by 5 bases and J by 0 bases; unmatched bases: 7. The CDR3 is 15 amino acids.

This clone was recorded at least ten times. This chain connects TRBV5-5 to TRBJ1-4, with D tentatively TRBD1 (5 bases). The germline V and J ends were trimmed by 5 bases and 5 bases, with 16 bases remaining between them. This CDR3 contains 15 residues. Germline CDR1 SGHKS, CDR2 YYEKEE (reference sequence). CDR3 in DNA: TGTGCCAGCAGGCGGATCGGGGGGAACAATGAAAAACTGTTTTTT. It is translated as CASRRIGGNNEKLFF.

Ten or more counts support this clone. The chain recombines TRBV5-1 with TRBJ1-2, with TRBD1 identical over 7 bases. The CDR3 has 17 amino acids. Germline loops: CDR1 SGHRS, CDR2 YFSETQ. The trim removed 2 bases at V and 2 bases at J, leaving 12 bases unmatched. The CDR3 protein is CASSLYPGDSPNYGYTF. The DNA of the CDR3 is TGCGCCAGCAGCTTATATCCCGGGGACAGCCCAAACTATGGCTACACCTTC.

This clone occurred many times. CDR3 region: CASSTGGPNYGYTF. In nucleotides, the CDR3 is TGTGCCAGCAGTACAGGGGGGCCTAACTATGGCTACACCTTC. The J gene is TRBJ1-2, the V gene TRBV27; 8 bases are a match to TRBD1. V shed 5 bases and J 0 bases; nucleotides not matched to a gene: 2. The CDR3 is 14 amino acids. Germline V gene sequence: CDR1 MNHEY, CDR2 SMNVEV (reference sequence).